The present T cell receptor beta chain was sequenced within a study of CD8+CD57+ T cells in acquired aplastic anemia. General study findings and limits: Around 30 was the count of CD8+ CDR3 sequences that patients shared with controls.

Whoever was chosen for sequencing had shown CD8+CD57+ cell expansion by flow cytometry. Trimming removed 3 bases at V and 1 base at J, with 13 bases between. This CDR3 contains 14 residues. Germline CDR1 reads SQVTM; CDR2 reads ANQGSEA. The template for TCR beta VDJ and CDR3 sequence profiling was genomic DNA. TCRdb passed the reads through MiXCR, listing each CDR3 protein once. The repertoire holds 50,000 or so distinct CDR3 sequences, approximately 50% seen once, with about 15% in the top ten. As regards this clonotype: Its specificity is not known.

The sequence derives from a human donor with aplastic anemia. The sample comprised sorted CD4+, CD8+, or CD8+CD57+ T cells (not recorded which) from PBMCs. The chain carries TRBV29-1 and TRBJ2-7, with D hard to call. Here the CDR3 DNA reads TGCAGCGTTGATGAAGGAATCGGGTCCTACGAGCAGTACTTC. Its translation is CSVDEGIGSYEQYF.